This TCR beta chain was sequenced during a study of siplizumab effects on memory and regulatory T cells. Study results and limitations: There was no confirmation of the suppressive function of proliferating Tregs from siplizumab cultures.

In the case of this clone: Its specificity is unknown.

Here immunoSEQ multiplex PCR was the method, and the copy in TCRdb shows in-frame clones only, minus some. This sample yields around 77,000 clones, of which 75% to 95% are seen a single time; approximately 29% belongs to the top ten. Germline values: CDR1 SEHNR, CDR2 FQNEAQ (reference sequence). CDR3 length: 13 amino acids. V gave up 6 bases and J gave up 6 bases; unmatched junction bases: 7. The sample consisted of CD8+ T cells sorted from blood. This rearrangement joins TRBV7-9 to TRBJ1-1; 7 nucleotides match TRBD1. The sequence was obtained from a human donor in good health. CDR3 protein: CASSFRDSSEAFF. The CDR3 coding sequence is TGTGCCAGCAGTTTCCGGGACAGCTCTGAAGCTTTCTTT.